This is a list of T cell receptor beta chains from one sample in a study of immune characterization of retroperitoneal liposarcoma. From the PCR reads, TCRdb called clonotypes with MiXCR, one entry per CDR3 protein. The sample has 2,500 to 3,000 distinct CDR3 sequences, around 42% seen once. The specimen was tumor tissue. Receptors originate from a male donor with retroperitoneal liposarcoma. CDR3s include the opening cysteine and the closing phenylalanine or tryptophan. The order of the fields is J gene, V gene, CDR3 protein.

NA | TRBV6-7 | CASSYKRTDKRTQYF
TRBJ2-3 | TRBV6-1 | CASSLSGTGLAGGGTQYF
TRBJ2-2 | TRBV6-1 | CASSESQATGELFF
TRBJ2-2 | TRBV6-1 | CASIRLAGGGGELFF
TRBJ2-3 | TRBV6-1 | CASSLGLPSDTQYF
TRBJ2-2 | TRBV7-6 | CASSFASGIAGELFF
TRBJ2-2 | TRBV6-1 | CASSYEGADTGELFF
TRBJ2-1 | TRBV12-3/TRBV12-4 | CASKRGPLNEQFF
TRBJ2-5 | TRBV6-6 | CASSYGTSGNQETQYF
NA | TRBV20-1 | CSAKTSGATYEQYF
TRBJ2-5 | TRBV7-6 | CASSFGMVPLF
TRBJ2-1 | TRBV7-2 | CASNLLSSQETQFF
TRBJ1-2 | TRBV12-3/TRBV12-4 | CASSLDRVKGYTF
TRBJ2-7 | TRBV6-1 | CASSPLLRQGGQYF
TRBJ2-6 | TRBV6-1 | CASRRSGANVLTF
TRBJ1-4 | TRBV6-1 | CTSSSRGTGLEKLFF
TRBJ2-1 | TRBV6-8 | CASSFSGNYNEQFF
TRBJ2-1 | TRBV4-1 | CASSPLAGTSYNEQFF